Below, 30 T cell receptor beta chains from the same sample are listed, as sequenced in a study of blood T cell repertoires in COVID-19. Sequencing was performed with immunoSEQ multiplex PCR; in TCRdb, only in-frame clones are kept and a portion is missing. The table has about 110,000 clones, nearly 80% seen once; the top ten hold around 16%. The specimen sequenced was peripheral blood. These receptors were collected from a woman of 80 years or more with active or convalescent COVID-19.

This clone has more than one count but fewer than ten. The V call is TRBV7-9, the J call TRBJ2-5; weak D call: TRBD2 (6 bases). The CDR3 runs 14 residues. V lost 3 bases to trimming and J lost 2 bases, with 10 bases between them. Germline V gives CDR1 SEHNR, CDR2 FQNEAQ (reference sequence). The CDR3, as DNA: TGTGCCAGCAGCTTGGGACTCTCTCAAGAGACCCAGTACTTC. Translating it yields CASSLGLSQETQYF.

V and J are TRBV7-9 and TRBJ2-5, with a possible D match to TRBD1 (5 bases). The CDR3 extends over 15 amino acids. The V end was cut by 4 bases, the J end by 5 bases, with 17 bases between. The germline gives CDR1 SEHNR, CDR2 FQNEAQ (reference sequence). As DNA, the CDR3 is TGTGCCAGCAGCTCGCAAGGGAACAAGGGGGAGACCCAGTACTTC. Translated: CASSSQGNKGETQYF.

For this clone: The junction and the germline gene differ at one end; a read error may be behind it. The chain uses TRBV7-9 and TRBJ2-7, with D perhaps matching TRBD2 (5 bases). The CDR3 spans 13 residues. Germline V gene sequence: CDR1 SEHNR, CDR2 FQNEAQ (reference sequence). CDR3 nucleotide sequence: TGTGCCAGCAGCTACACTAGTGACGCCGAGCAGTGCTTC. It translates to CASSYTSDAEQCF.

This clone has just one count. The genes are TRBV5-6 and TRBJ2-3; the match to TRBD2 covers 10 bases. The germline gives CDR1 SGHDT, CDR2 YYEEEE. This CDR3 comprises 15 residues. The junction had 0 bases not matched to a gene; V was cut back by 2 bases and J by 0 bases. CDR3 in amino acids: CASSFSGGSTDTQYF. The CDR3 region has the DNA TGTGCCAGCAGCTTTAGCGGGGGGAGCACAGATACGCAGTATTTT. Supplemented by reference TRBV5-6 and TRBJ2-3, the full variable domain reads DAGVTQSPTHLIKTRGQQVTLRCSPKSGHDTVSWYQQALGQGPQFIFQYYEEEERQRGNFPDRFSGHQFPNYSSELNVNALLLGDSALYLCASSFSGGSTDTQYFGPGTRLTVL.

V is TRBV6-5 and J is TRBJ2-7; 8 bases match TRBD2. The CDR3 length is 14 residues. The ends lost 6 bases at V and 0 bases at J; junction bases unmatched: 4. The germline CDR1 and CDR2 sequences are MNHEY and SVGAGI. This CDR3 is CASRTSESSYEQYF. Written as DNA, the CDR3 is TGTGCCAGCAGGACTAGCGAGAGCTCCTACGAGCAGTACTTC.

The DNA for the CDR3 is TGTGCCAGCAGCTTGTTAGTAGGTCAGGGGATTTATGGCTACACCTTC. Its protein is CASSLLVGQGIYGYTF. The J gene is TRBJ1-2, the V gene TRBV5-4; a possible D gene is TRBD1 (6 bases). The germline CDR1 and CDR2 sequences are SGHNT and YYREEE (reference sequence). V was cut by 1 base and J by 5 bases, with 18 bases left in between. This CDR3 has 16 residues.

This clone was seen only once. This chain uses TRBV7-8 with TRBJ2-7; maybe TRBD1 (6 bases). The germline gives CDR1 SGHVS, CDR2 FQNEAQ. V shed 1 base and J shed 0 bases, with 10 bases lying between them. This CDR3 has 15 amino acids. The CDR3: CASSLDPGASYEQYF. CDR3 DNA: TGTGCCAGCAGCTTAGACCCAGGGGCCTCCTACGAGCAGTACTTC.

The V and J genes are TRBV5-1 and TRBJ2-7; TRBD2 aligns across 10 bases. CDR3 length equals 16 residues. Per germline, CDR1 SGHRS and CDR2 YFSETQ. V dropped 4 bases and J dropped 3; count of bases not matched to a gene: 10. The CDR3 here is CASSRGTSDPSYEQYF. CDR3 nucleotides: TGCGCCAGCAGCCGCGGGACTAGCGACCCGAGCTACGAGCAGTACTTC. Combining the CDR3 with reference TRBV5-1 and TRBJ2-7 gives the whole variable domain KAGVTQTPRYLIKTRGQQVTLSCSPISGHRSVSWYQQTPGQGLQFLFEYFSETQRNKGNFPGRFSGRQFSNSRSEMNVSTLELGDSALYLCASSRGTSDPSYEQYFGPGTRLTVT.

This CDR3 is CASSLGGSRNNEQFF. As DNA, the CDR3 is TGTGCCAGCAGCTTAGGCGGGAGCCGTAACAATGAGCAGTTCTTC. V gene TRBV5-4 combines with J gene TRBJ2-1; 7 bases are a match to TRBD2. V lost 2 bases, J lost 5 bases, and 7 bases stayed unmatched. The CDR3 consists of 15 residues. CDR1 and CDR2 from the germline V gene are SGHNT and YYREEE (reference sequence).

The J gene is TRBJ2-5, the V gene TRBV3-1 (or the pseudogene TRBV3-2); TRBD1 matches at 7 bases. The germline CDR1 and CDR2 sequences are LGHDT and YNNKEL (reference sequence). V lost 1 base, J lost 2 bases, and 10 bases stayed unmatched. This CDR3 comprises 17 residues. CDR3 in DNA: TGTGCCAGCAGCCAAGTCCCGTTGACAGGGAAACAAGAGACCCAGTACTTC. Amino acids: CASSQVPLTGKQETQYF.

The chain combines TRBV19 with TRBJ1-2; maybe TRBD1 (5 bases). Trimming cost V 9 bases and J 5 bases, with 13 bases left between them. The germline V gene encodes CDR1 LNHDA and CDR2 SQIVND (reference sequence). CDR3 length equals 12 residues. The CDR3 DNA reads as TGTGCCAGCCAGGGATTCCCATATGGCTACACCTTC. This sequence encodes CASQGFPYGYTF.

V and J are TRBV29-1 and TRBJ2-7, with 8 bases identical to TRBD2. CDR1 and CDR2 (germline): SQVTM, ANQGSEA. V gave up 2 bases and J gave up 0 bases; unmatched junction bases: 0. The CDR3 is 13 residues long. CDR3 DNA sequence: TGCAGCGTTGAAACTAGCGGCTCCTACGAGCAGTACTTC. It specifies CSVETSGSYEQYF.

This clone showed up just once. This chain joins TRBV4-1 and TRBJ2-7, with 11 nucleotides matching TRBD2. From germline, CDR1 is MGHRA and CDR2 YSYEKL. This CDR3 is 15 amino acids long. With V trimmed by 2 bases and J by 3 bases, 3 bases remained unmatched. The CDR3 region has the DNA TGCGCCAGCAGCCAACGGACTAGCGGGCTCTACGAGCAGTACTTC. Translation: CASSQRTSGLYEQYF.

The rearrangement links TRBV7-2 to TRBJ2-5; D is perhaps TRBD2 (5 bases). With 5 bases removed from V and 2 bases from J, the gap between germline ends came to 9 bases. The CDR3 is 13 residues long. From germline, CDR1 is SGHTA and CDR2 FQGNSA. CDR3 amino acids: CASSLRGQETQYF. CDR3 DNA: TGTGCCAGCAGCCTCCGGGGACAAGAGACCCAGTACTTC.

CDR3 loop: CASSTRLAGVYTGELFF. The CDR3, as DNA: TGTGCCAGCAGTACCCGGCTAGCGGGAGTTTACACCGGGGAGCTGTTTTTT. This chain links TRBV27 with TRBJ2-2; 10 bases map to TRBD2. Germline loops: CDR1 MNHEY, CDR2 SMNVEV (reference sequence). V lost 5 bases and J lost 3; bases outside the gene matches: 9. The CDR3 covers 17 residues.

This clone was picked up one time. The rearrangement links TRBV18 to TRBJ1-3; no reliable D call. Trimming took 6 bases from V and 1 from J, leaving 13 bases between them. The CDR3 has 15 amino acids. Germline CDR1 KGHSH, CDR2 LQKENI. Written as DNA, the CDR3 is TGTGCCAGCTCTCCTGCACAACCATCTGGAAACACCATATATTTT. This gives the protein CASSPAQPSGNTIYF.

CDR3 nucleotides: TGTGCCAGCAGTTCACAAGGGGGTTACTATGGCTACACCTTC. Translating gives CASSSQGGYYGYTF. The chain links TRBV27 to TRBJ1-2, with D perhaps TRBD1 (6 bases). The CDR3 has 14 amino acids. CDR1 and CDR2 (germline): MNHEY, SMNVEV (reference sequence). Between the trimmed V and J ends, which lost 4 bases and 3 bases, there was a span of 12 bases.

CDR3 in DNA: TGCGCCAGCAGCTTGCTTACGGGGGGAACTAATGAAAAACTGTTTTTT. Its protein is CASSLLTGGTNEKLFF. This rearrangement joins TRBV5-1 to TRBJ1-4; a possible D gene is TRBD1 (5 bases). CDR1 is SGHRS, CDR2 YFSETQ, per germline. With 1 base removed from V and 1 base from J, the gap between germline ends came to 11 bases. The CDR3 length is 16 residues.

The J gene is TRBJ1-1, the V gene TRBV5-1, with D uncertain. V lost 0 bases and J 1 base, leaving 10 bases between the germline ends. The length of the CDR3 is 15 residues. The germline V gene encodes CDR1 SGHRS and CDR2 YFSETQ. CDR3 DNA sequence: TGCGCCAGCAGCTTGGCCGTCGGGTGGAACACTGAAGCTTTCTTT. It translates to CASSLAVGWNTEAFF.

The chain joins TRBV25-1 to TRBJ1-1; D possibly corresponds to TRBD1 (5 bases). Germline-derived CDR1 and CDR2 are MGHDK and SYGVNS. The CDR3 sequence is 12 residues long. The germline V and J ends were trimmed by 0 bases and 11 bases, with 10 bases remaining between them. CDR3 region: CASSEYTGWAFF. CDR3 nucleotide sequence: TGTGCCAGCAGTGAATATACAGGTTGGGCTTTCTTT.

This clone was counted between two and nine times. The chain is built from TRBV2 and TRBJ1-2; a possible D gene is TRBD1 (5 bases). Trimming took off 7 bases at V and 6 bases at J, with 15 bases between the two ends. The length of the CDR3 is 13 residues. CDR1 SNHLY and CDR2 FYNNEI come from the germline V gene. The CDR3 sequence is CASTTGTPNGYTF. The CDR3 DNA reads TGTGCCAGCACCACCGGGACTCCAAATGGCTACACCTTC.

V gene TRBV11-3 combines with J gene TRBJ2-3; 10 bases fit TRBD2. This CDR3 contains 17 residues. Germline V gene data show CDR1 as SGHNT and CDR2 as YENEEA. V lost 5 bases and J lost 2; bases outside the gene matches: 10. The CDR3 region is CASSPRAGGGNTDTQYF. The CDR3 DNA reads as TGTGCCAGCAGCCCGCGAGCGGGAGGGGGGAACACAGATACGCAGTATTTT.

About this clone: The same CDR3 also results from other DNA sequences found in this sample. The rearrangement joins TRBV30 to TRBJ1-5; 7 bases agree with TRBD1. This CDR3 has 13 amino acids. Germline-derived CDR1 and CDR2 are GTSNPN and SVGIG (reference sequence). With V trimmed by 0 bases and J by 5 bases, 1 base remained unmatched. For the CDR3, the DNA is TGTGCCTGGAGTGTCCAGGGGGATCAGCCCCAGCATTTT. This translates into CAWSVQGDQPQHF.

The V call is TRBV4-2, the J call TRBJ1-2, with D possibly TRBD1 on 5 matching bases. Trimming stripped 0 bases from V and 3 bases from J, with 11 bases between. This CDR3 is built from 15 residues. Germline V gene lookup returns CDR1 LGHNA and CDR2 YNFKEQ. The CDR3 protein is CASSQDWNRHYGYTF. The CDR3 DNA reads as TGTGCCAGCAGCCAAGATTGGAACAGGCACTATGGCTACACCTTC.

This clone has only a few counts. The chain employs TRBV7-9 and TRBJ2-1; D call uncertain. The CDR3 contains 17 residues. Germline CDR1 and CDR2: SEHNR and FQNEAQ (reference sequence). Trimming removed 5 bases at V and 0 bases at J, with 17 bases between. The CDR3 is CASSPGWPLSSYNEQFF. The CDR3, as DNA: TGTGCCAGCAGCCCCGGGTGGCCGCTGAGCTCCTACAATGAGCAGTTCTTC.

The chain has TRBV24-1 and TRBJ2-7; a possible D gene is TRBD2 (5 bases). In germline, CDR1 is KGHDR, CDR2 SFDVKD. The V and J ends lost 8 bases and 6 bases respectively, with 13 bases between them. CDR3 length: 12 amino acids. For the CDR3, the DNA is TGTGCCACCATGGGGTTCGCGGGCGAGCAGTACTTC. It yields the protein CATMGFAGEQYF.

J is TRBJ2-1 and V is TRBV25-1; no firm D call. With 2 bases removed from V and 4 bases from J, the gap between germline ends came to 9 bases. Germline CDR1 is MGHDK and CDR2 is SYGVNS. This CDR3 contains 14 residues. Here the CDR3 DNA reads TGTGCCAGCAGTGAACGGTTAATTTACAATGAGCAGTTCTTC. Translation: CASSERLIYNEQFF.

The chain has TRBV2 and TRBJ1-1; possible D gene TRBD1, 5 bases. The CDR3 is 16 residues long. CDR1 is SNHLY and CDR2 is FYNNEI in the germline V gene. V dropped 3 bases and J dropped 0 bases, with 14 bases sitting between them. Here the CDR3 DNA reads TGTGCCAGCAGTGAGAGGCAGGGCGGGATGAACACTGAAGCTTTCTTT. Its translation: CASSERQGGMNTEAFF.

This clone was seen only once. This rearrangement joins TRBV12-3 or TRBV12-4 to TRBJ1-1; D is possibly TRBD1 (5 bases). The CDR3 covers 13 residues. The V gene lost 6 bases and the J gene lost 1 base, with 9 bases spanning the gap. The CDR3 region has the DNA TGTGCCAGCAGCCGGGACTCGAACACTGAAGCTTTCTTT. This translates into CASSRDSNTEAFF.

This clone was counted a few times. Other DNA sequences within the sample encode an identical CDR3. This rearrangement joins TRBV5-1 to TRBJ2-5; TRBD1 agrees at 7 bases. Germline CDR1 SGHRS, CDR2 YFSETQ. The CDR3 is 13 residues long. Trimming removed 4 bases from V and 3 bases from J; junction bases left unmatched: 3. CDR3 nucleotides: TGCGCCAGCAGCCTCGGGACAGAAGAGACCCAGTACTTC. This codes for CASSLGTEETQYF.